The 29 T cell receptor beta chains below all came from one sample that was sequenced in a study of cytomegalovirus exposure and HLA in healthy donors. 60 Vbeta and 13 Jbeta primers were used in PCR. The repertoire was sequenced with immunoSEQ multiplex PCR; TCRdb's copy has only in-frame clones and lacks some. Among under 150,000 clones, under 70% were seen once, and the ten largest hold about 8.6%. The specimen sequenced was PBMCs. The receptors stem from a man younger than 35 in good health and CMV-seropositive.

This clone has a handful of counts. The chain couples TRBV7-9 to TRBJ2-7; 9 bases agree with TRBD1. Germline V gene lookup returns CDR1 SEHNR and CDR2 FQNEAQ (reference sequence). Trimming removed 4 bases from V and 2 bases from J; junction bases left unmatched: 9. CDR3 length: 16 residues. CDR3 DNA: TGTGCCAGCAGCTCCATGCCGGGACAGGGCACCTACGAGCAGTACTTC. Translated, it gives CASSSMPGQGTYEQYF.

V is TRBV13 and J is TRBJ2-5; maybe TRBD1 (5 bases). The length of the CDR3 is 14 residues. The ends were cut back, 3 bases at V and 1 base at J, with 9 bases in the middle. In germline, CDR1 is PRHDT, CDR2 FYEKMQ (reference sequence). CDR3 loop: CASSFRAIQETQYF. As DNA, the CDR3 is TGTGCCAGCAGCTTCAGGGCGATCCAAGAGACCCAGTACTTC. The full variable domain, its missing parts supplied by reference TRBV13 and TRBJ2-5, is AAGVIQSPRHLIKEKRETATLKCYPIPRHDTVYWYQQGPGQDPQFLISFYEKMQSDKGSIPDRFSAQQFSDYHSELNMSSLELGDSALYFCASSFRAIQETQYFGPGTRLLVL.

This clone was observed a handful of times. The J gene is TRBJ2-3, the V gene TRBV7-2; 11 bases match TRBD2. Germline assignment: CDR1 SGHTA and CDR2 FQGNSA. After removal of 5 bases from V and 10 bases from J, the junction contained 11 bases not matched to a gene. The CDR3 length is 15 residues. CDR3 in amino acids: CASSLWTSGLEAQYF. The CDR3 region has the DNA TGTGCCAGCAGCCTGTGGACTAGCGGGTTAGAGGCGCAGTATTTT.

V usage is TRBV7-2 and J usage is TRBJ2-7; D ambiguous. V shed 9 bases and J shed 2 bases, with 11 bases lying between them. This CDR3 spans 12 amino acids. Germline CDR1 SGHTA, CDR2 FQGNSA. CDR3 loop: CASRHMAYEQYF. The CDR3 DNA reads as TGTGCCAGTAGACATATGGCCTACGAGCAGTACTTC.

The rearrangement uses TRBV29-1 and TRBJ1-2; possibly TRBD1 for D (5 bases). Germline V gives CDR1 SQVTM, CDR2 ANQGSEA. The CDR3 loop spans 13 amino acids. V was trimmed by 7 bases and J by 2 bases, leaving 14 bases between them. The CDR3 nucleotides are TGCAGCGGGGGCAGGGAGGGAAACTATGGCTACACCTTC. It is translated as CSGGREGNYGYTF.

The rearrangement joins TRBV5-4 to TRBJ2-5, with D unclear. The germline gives CDR1 SGHNT, CDR2 YYREEE (reference sequence). The CDR3 has 13 amino acids. V was clipped by 0 bases and J by 5 bases, with 8 bases between them. CDR3 residues: CASSLAIQETQYF. In DNA form, the CDR3 reads TGTGCCAGCAGCTTGGCAATTCAGGAGACCCAGTACTTC.

In its sample, this clone was seen a few times. J is TRBJ1-3 and V is TRBV6-5, with 7 bases fitting TRBD1. Trimming removed 5 bases from V and 4 bases from J; junction bases left unmatched: 8. The CDR3 consists of 15 residues. In germline, CDR1 is MNHEY, CDR2 SVGAGI. In DNA form, the CDR3 reads TGTGCCAGCAGTCCACCCCGGACAGGCGGAAACACCATATATTTT. This translates into CASSPPRTGGNTIYF.

V gene TRBV5-1 combines with J gene TRBJ1-5, with D tentatively TRBD1 (5 bases). Trimming took off 0 bases at V and 0 bases at J, with 10 bases between the two ends. CDR3 length equals 16 residues. The germline V gene encodes CDR1 SGHRS and CDR2 YFSETQ. The CDR3 sequence: CASSLEGQHSNQPQHF. The CDR3 nucleotides are TGCGCCAGCAGCTTGGAGGGGCAGCATAGCAATCAGCCCCAGCATTTT.

The J gene is TRBJ2-5, the V gene TRBV11-3; 7 bases match TRBD2. The CDR3 runs 13 residues. The germline V gene encodes CDR1 SGHNT and CDR2 YENEEA. V was clipped by 2 bases and J by 5 bases; unmatched bases: 2. The CDR3 spells CASSLYGGETQYF. In DNA, the CDR3 is TGTGCCAGCAGCTTATACGGGGGGGAGACCCAGTACTTC. The full variable domain, with the rest looked up from reference TRBV11-3 and TRBJ2-5, is EAGVVQSPRYKIIEKKQPVAFWCNPISGHNTLYWYLQNLGQGPELLIRYENEEAVDDSQLPKDRFSAERLKGVDSTLKIQPAELGDSAVYLCASSLYGGETQYFGPGTRLLVL.

There are a few counts of this clone. The chain couples TRBV19 to TRBJ2-5; D possibly corresponds to TRBD2 (6 bases). Germline assignment: CDR1 LNHDA and CDR2 SQIVND (reference sequence). CDR3 size: 16 residues. Trimming removed 9 bases from V and 3 bases from J, with 23 bases in between. The CDR3 bases are TGTGCCAGCTCTTCTTCGGGCGGGGCAAAAAAAGAGACCCAGTACTTC. Protein sequence: CASSSSGGAKKETQYF.

The sample holds a few counts of this clone. The V gene is TRBV9, the J gene TRBJ2-7; D perhaps matches TRBD2 (5 bases). Deletions cut 4 bases from V and 9 bases from J, with 17 bases between. The CDR3 loop spans 13 amino acids. Germline V CDR1 and CDR2: SGDLS, YYNGEE. The CDR3 region is CASSPGTTGRQYF. DNA of the CDR3: TGTGCCAGCAGCCCCGGCACCACGGGGAGGCAGTACTTC. Based on the CDR3 plus reference TRBV9 and TRBJ2-7, the full variable domain is DSGVTQTPKHLITATGQRVTLRCSPRSGDLSVYWYQQSLDQGLQFLIQYYNGEERAKGNILERFSAQQFPDLHSELNLSSLELGDSALYFCASSPGTTGRQYFGPGTRLTVT.

The V gene is TRBV18, the J gene TRBJ2-7, with a possible D match to TRBD1 (5 bases). CDR3 length: 14 amino acids. The germline V and J ends were trimmed by 2 bases and 5 bases, with 13 bases remaining between them. CDR1 is KGHSH, CDR2 LQKENI, per germline. Here the CDR3 reads CASSPTPGSDEQYF. For the CDR3, the DNA is TGTGCCAGCTCACCAACCCCAGGGTCCGACGAGCAGTACTTC.

The rearrangement links TRBV18 to TRBJ1-2; D gene uncertain. The CDR3 extends over 12 amino acids. The V gene lost 2 bases and the J gene lost 6 bases, with 7 bases spanning the gap. Germline CDR1 and CDR2: KGHSH and LQKENI. CDR3 in amino acids: CASSPDGNGYTF. The CDR3, as DNA: TGTGCCAGCTCACCAGACGGGAATGGCTACACCTTC.

The chain has TRBV28 and TRBJ1-4; no clear D. CDR3 length equals 13 residues. The V gene lost 3 bases and the J gene lost 0 bases, with 2 bases spanning the gap. From germline, CDR1 is MDHEN and CDR2 SYDVKM. The CDR3 region is CASSFATNEKLFF. CDR3 nucleotide sequence: TGTGCCAGCAGTTTCGCAACTAATGAAAAACTGTTTTTT.

The gene calls are TRBV10-3 and TRBJ1-5; D is unclear. This CDR3 comprises 14 residues. Germline V gene data show CDR1 as ENHRY and CDR2 as SYGVKD. The V end lost 2 bases, the J end lost 7 bases, and 12 bases lay between the germline ends. The CDR3 reads CAISEGSVGQPQHF. The CDR3, as DNA: TGTGCCATCAGTGAGGGGAGTGTCGGGCAGCCCCAGCATTTT.

This clone appeared a few times. The V and J genes are TRBV10-1 and TRBJ1-5, with unresolved D. The CDR3 extends over 12 amino acids. CDR1 is WNHNN, CDR2 SYGVQD, per germline (reference sequence). The V end lost 3 bases, the J end lost 7 bases, and 7 bases lay between the germline ends. The CDR3 here is CASSDPGQPQHF. In nucleotides, the CDR3 is TGCGCCAGCAGTGATCCCGGGCAGCCCCAGCATTTT.

The chain recombines TRBV29-1 with TRBJ2-3, with TRBD2 as a possible D gene (5 bases). The CDR3 has 13 residues. Germline V gives CDR1 SQVTM, CDR2 ANQGSEA. V lost 5 bases and J 6 bases, leaving 15 bases between the germline ends. Here the CDR3 DNA reads TGCAGCGTTAGCGGCGGGTCTGGGGATACGCAGTATTTT. Its translation: CSVSGGSGDTQYF.

The rearrangement links TRBV28 to TRBJ1-6; 7 bases align to TRBD1. Germline trimming cut 8 bases from V and 0 bases from J; bases unmatched to any gene: 7. The CDR3 covers 16 residues. The germline V gene has CDR1 MDHEN and CDR2 SYDVKM. CDR3: CASRGQTDSYNSPLHF. CDR3 bases: TGTGCCAGCCGGGGACAGACCGACTCCTATAATTCACCCCTCCACTTT.

The gene calls are TRBV6-1 and TRBJ1-2, with 8 bases that match TRBD1. Germline V gene data show CDR1 as MNHNS and CDR2 as SASEGT. The CDR3 is 15 residues long. V gave up 4 bases and J gave up 7 bases; unmatched junction bases: 11. CDR3 residues: CASSARDRLVGGYTF. CDR3 bases: TGTGCCAGCAGTGCTAGGGACAGGTTGGTTGGTGGCTACACCTTC.

The chain recombines TRBV15 with TRBJ2-6; a possible D gene is TRBD2 (5 bases). V dropped 1 base and J dropped 4 bases, with 14 bases sitting between them. CDR3 length: 17 residues. Germline lookup yields CDR1 LNHNV and CDR2 YYDKDF (reference sequence). Here the CDR3 DNA reads TGTGCCACCAGCAGAGGGACTTCCCTCTGGGGGGCCAACGTCCTGACTTTC. Protein sequence: CATSRGTSLWGANVLTF. The full variable domain, its missing parts supplied by reference TRBV15 and TRBJ2-6, is DAMVIQNPRYQVTQFGKPVTLSCSQTLNHNVMYWYQQKSSQAPKLLFHYYDKDFNNEADTPDNFQSRRPNTSFCFLDIRSPGLGDTAMYLCATSRGTSLWGANVLTFGAGSRLTVL.

This chain links TRBV19 with TRBJ1-4; 7 nucleotides align to TRBD1. The V and J ends lost 6 bases and 9 bases, in that order; junction bases with no gene match: 10. Germline-derived CDR1 and CDR2 are LNHDA and SQIVND (reference sequence). The CDR3 is 14 amino acids. CDR3 nucleotide sequence: TGTGCCAGTAGCCCGGGACAGAACAAACAAAAACTGTTTTTT. Its translation is CASSPGQNKQKLFF.

This sequence joins TRBV5-1 and TRBJ2-3; tentatively, D is TRBD2 (5 bases). CDR1 SGHRS and CDR2 YFSETQ come from the germline V gene. This CDR3 has 14 amino acids. Trimming left V 2 bases short and J 1 base short, with 8 bases between. This CDR3 reads CASSLLVGTDTQYF. DNA for the CDR3: TGCGCCAGCAGCTTACTAGTGGGCACAGATACGCAGTATTTT. Supplemented by reference TRBV5-1 and TRBJ2-3, the full variable domain reads KAGVTQTPRYLIKTRGQQVTLSCSPISGHRSVSWYQQTPGQGLQFLFEYFSETQRNKGNFPGRFSGRQFSNSRSEMNVSTLELGDSALYLCASSLLVGTDTQYFGPGTRLTVL.

The chain links TRBV2 to TRBJ1-1; D not certain. The germline V and J ends were trimmed by 0 bases and 3 bases, with 20 bases remaining between them. The CDR3 runs to 18 residues. Germline CDR1 is SNHLY and CDR2 is FYNNEI. The CDR3 DNA sequence: TGTGCCAGCAGTGAAGCGCTTCAGGTGGCCTACGGGGACACTGAAGCTTTCTTT. Translating gives CASSEALQVAYGDTEAFF.

The CDR3 nucleotides read TGTGCCAGCAGCTTTGGGACAATTGAAAAACTGTTTTTT. This sequence encodes CASSFGTIEKLFF. The genes are TRBV7-9 and TRBJ1-4; D might be TRBD1 (6 bases). The V gene's germline CDR1 is SEHNR and CDR2 FQNEAQ (reference sequence). V lost 3 bases and J 7 bases, leaving 9 bases between the germline ends. The CDR3 length is 13 residues.

This chain joins TRBV5-4 and TRBJ1-1; TRBD1 matches 7 bases. CDR3 size: 14 residues. Trimming cost V 4 bases and J 1 base; bases outside gene matches: 4. Germline V gene lookup returns CDR1 SGHNT and CDR2 YYREEE (reference sequence). The DNA for the CDR3 is TGTGCCAGCAGCGCCGGGACAGAGAACACTGAAGCTTTCTTT. Protein: CASSAGTENTEAFF.

CDR3 in DNA: TGTGCCAGCTCAGCTCTCACTCGGAACACTGAAGCTTTCTTT. Residues: CASSALTRNTEAFF. The rearrangement links TRBV18 to TRBJ1-1; D gene unclear. Trimming stripped 5 bases from V and 1 base from J, with 11 bases between. The CDR3 sequence is 14 residues long. Germline V CDR1 and CDR2: KGHSH, LQKENI.

J is TRBJ2-1 and V is TRBV28, with 8 positions matching TRBD1. There are 14 residues in the CDR3. V shed 8 bases, J shed 7 bases, and the junction held 10 bases outside the gene matches. Per germline, CDR1 MDHEN and CDR2 SYDVKM. The chain's CDR3 is CASSPARGRNEQFF. The CDR3 DNA follows: TGTGCCAGCTCCCCGGCCAGGGGGCGGAATGAGCAGTTCTTC.

This chain uses TRBV7-9 with TRBJ1-2; perhaps TRBD1 as D (6 bases). CDR3 size: 14 residues. Germline V gives CDR1 SEHNR, CDR2 FQNEAQ (reference sequence). V lost 0 bases, J lost 2 bases, and 7 bases lay in between. In nucleotides, the CDR3 is TGTGCCAGCAGCTTAGCGGACAGAAACTATGGCTACACCTTC. Translated: CASSLADRNYGYTF.

The chain links TRBV18 to TRBJ1-1; 7 bases map to TRBD1. The CDR3 is 13 amino acids. CDR1 is KGHSH and CDR2 is LQKENI in the germline V gene. Trimming cost V 4 bases and J 5 bases; bases outside gene matches: 4. CDR3 DNA: TGTGCCAGCTCACTCCAGGGGGATACTGAAGCTTTCTTT. It yields the protein CASSLQGDTEAFF.